The 21 T cell receptor beta chains given below trace back to one sample, sequenced in a study of T-cell memory formation after mild COVID-19. TCRdb independently ran MiXCR on the 5' RACE reads; one entry per CDR3 protein. The data show about 270,000 distinct CDR3 sequences, 15% to 17% seen once. What was sequenced was PBMCs or a T cell subset sorted from them (not recorded which). Receptors were obtained from an adult woman who had mild COVID-19 (a few samples of this study predate the infection). Cell type and time point are not known.

This clonotype has more than one count but fewer than ten. V usage is TRBV7-2 and J usage is TRBJ2-2; TRBD2 aligns across 10 bases. Per the germline V gene, CDR1 is SGHTA and CDR2 is FQGNSA. V shed 4 bases, J shed 0 bases, and the junction held 5 bases outside the gene matches. This CDR3 region has 17 residues. In nucleotides, the CDR3 is TGTGCCAGCAGCTCAAAAGCGGGGGGGGCGAACACCGGGGAGCTGTTTTTT. It is translated as CASSSKAGGANTGELFF.

This clonotype has a handful of counts. This chain joins TRBV18 and TRBJ2-3, with D perhaps TRBD1 or TRBD2 (6 bases each). Germline V lookup: CDR1 KGHSH, CDR2 LQKENI. CDR3 size: 15 residues. V lost 3 bases and J lost 4, with 14 bases in between. The CDR3 nucleotides read TGTGCCAGCTCACCCCGTGGGGGGCTAGCAGATACGCAGTATTTT. This sequence encodes CASSPRGGLADTQYF. Looking up the rest from reference TRBV18 and TRBJ2-3 gives the full variable domain: NAGVMQNPRHLVRRRGQEARLRCSPMKGHSHVYWYRQLPEEGLKFMVYLQKENIIDESGMPKERFSAEFPKEGPSILRIQQVVRGDSAAYFCASSPRGGLADTQYFGPGTRLTVL.

There are a few counts of this clonotype. This chain connects TRBV6-1 to TRBJ1-2, with a tentative D call TRBD1 (5 bases). The CDR3 is 15 residues long. Germline V gene lookup returns CDR1 MNHNS and CDR2 SASEGT. V was cut by 1 base and J by 4 bases, with 13 bases left in between. The CDR3 nucleotides read TGTGCCAGCAGTGAAGACAGCCTTACAGGCTATGGCTACACCTTC. Its translation: CASSEDSLTGYGYTF.

This rearrangement joins TRBV9 to TRBJ1-5; D gene unclear. The CDR3 runs to 15 residues. CDR1 and CDR2 from the germline V gene are SGDLS and YYNGEE. V was trimmed by 1 base and J by 4 bases, leaving 12 bases between them. In nucleotides, the CDR3 is TGTGCCAGCAGCGTATTGCCGGGCCCGAATCAGCCCCAGCATTTT. This translates into CASSVLPGPNQPQHF.

This clonotype was seen a few times. The chain uses TRBV21-1 and TRBJ1-2; the table assigns TRBD1, which was not confirmed against the DNA. TRBV21-1 is shown as a pseudogene. The CDR3 length is 16 residues. CDR3 region: CASSKENQGRPYGYTF. DNA for the CDR3: TGTGCCAGCAGCAAGGAGAACCAGGGGCGTCCCTATGGCTACACCTTC.

This clonotype has only a few counts. The V gene is TRBV6-2 or TRBV6-3, the J gene TRBJ2-7; TRBD1 or TRBD2 may be the D gene (5 bases each). V was pared by 5 bases and J by 2 bases, with 19 bases between. Germline assignment: CDR1 MNHEY and CDR2 SVGEGT. This CDR3 spans 16 amino acids. CDR3 bases: TGTGCCAGCAGTCTACGCTTTGGGGGAACTCCCTACGAGCAGTACTTC. It yields the protein CASSLRFGGTPYEQYF.

This clonotype was detected ten times or more. V is TRBV7-2 and J is TRBJ2-3; D possibly uses TRBD1 or TRBD2 (5 bases each). The CDR3 extends over 11 amino acids. Germline assignment: CDR1 SGHTA and CDR2 FQGNSA. Deletions cut 4 bases from V and 8 bases from J, with 7 bases between. The CDR3 DNA reads TGTGCCAGCAGCTCTGGGGGTACGCAGTATTTT. Residues: CASSSGGTQYF.

This clonotype was seen a handful of times. The chain recombines TRBV2 with TRBJ2-7, with D tentatively TRBD2 (6 bases). Trimming pared 6 bases from V and 6 bases from J, leaving 27 bases between. Germline-derived CDR1 and CDR2 are SNHLY and FYNNEI. The CDR3 runs 17 residues. The DNA of the CDR3 is TGTGCCAGCAGCCCGAACCCCTCCAGACTTATGGGAGGCGAGCAGTACTTC. Its translation is CASSPNPSRLMGGEQYF.

The CDR3 spells CASSLYSGVQNNEQFF. The CDR3 nucleotides are TGTGCCAGCAGCTTGTATTCGGGAGTACAGAATAATGAGCAGTTCTTC. The chain employs TRBV7-9 and TRBJ2-1, with a tentative D call TRBD2 (6 bases). CDR1 is SEHNR, CDR2 FQNEAQ, per germline (reference sequence). Trimming took off 3 bases at V and 7 bases at J, with 19 bases between the two ends. CDR3 length equals 16 residues.

The chain combines TRBV4-1 with TRBJ2-3; 12 nucleotides line up with TRBD2. Germline V gives CDR1 MGHRA, CDR2 YSYEKL. J was trimmed by 4 bases and V by 6 bases; bases with no gene match: 5. The CDR3 spans 15 residues. The CDR3 loop reads CASRKLAGGPDTQYF. The CDR3 DNA is TGCGCCAGCAGGAAACTAGCGGGGGGCCCAGATACGCAGTATTTT.

This clonotype has only a few counts. The chain couples TRBV7-9 to TRBJ2-3; no clear D. Trimming took 4 bases from V and 6 from J, leaving 2 bases between them. Germline V gives CDR1 SEHNR, CDR2 FQNEAQ (reference sequence). The CDR3 extends over 10 amino acids. The CDR3 reads CASSSDTQYF. CDR3 bases: TGTGCCAGCAGCTCCGATACGCAGTATTTT. The complete variable domain, with remaining parts taken from reference TRBV7-9 and TRBJ2-3, reads DTGVSQNPRHKITKRGQNVTFRCDPISEHNRLYWYRQTLGQGPEFLTYFQNEAQLEKSRLLSDRFSAERPKGSFSTLEIQRTEQGDSAMYLCASSSDTQYFGPGTRLTVL.

The V call is TRBV29-1, the J call TRBJ1-1, with D unclear. The V and J ends lost 5 bases and 0 bases respectively, with 4 bases between them. This CDR3 region has 11 residues. Germline V gene data show CDR1 as SQVTM and CDR2 as ANQGSEA. For the CDR3, the DNA is TGCAGCGTTAAATTGAACACTGAAGCTTTCTTT. Its protein product is CSVKLNTEAFF.

The V and J genes are TRBV12-3 or TRBV12-4 and TRBJ2-3; tentative D call: TRBD2 (6 bases). The germline V and J ends were trimmed by 3 bases and 4 bases, with 17 bases remaining between them. This CDR3 region has 16 residues. In nucleotides, the CDR3 is TGTGCCAGCAGTTTCTCCAGGAGGGCGACCCCAGATACGCAGTATTTT. This encodes CASSFSRRATPDTQYF.

The J gene is TRBJ2-7, the V gene TRBV5-5; 9 bases are a match to TRBD1. In germline, CDR1 is SGHKS, CDR2 YYEKEE (reference sequence). V shed 3 bases, J shed 6 bases, and the junction held 4 bases outside the gene matches. The CDR3 is 13 amino acids. CDR3 DNA sequence: TGTGCCAGCAGCTACCCGACAGGGGGCGAGCAGTACTTC. Its translation is CASSYPTGGEQYF. Full variable domain (missing parts from reference TRBV5-5 and TRBJ2-7): DAGVTQSPTHLIKTRGQQVTLRCSPISGHKSVSWYQQVLGQGPQFIFQYYEKEERGRGNFPDRFSARQFPNYSSELNVNALLLGDSALYLCASSYPTGGEQYFGPGTRLTVT.

The chain recombines TRBV7-9 with TRBJ1-2, with TRBD1 matching 7 bases. The CDR3 spans 14 residues. Germline-derived CDR1 and CDR2 are SEHNR and FQNEAQ (reference sequence). Germline trimming cut 8 bases from V and 7 bases from J; bases unmatched to any gene: 13. This CDR3 is CASGAQQGKSGYTF. CDR3 sequence (DNA): TGTGCCAGCGGCGCCCAACAGGGGAAGTCTGGCTACACCTTC.

Only a few counts were recorded for this clonotype. The genes are TRBV18 and TRBJ1-2, with TRBD1 identical over 8 bases. The CDR3 runs 16 residues. Looked up from germline, CDR1 is KGHSH and CDR2 is LQKENI. The junction had 13 bases not matched to a gene; V was cut back by 5 bases and J by 5 bases. The CDR3: CASSALDRDFYYGYTF. CDR3 sequence (DNA): TGTGCCAGCTCAGCCCTGGACAGGGATTTTTATTATGGCTACACCTTC.

The rearrangement links TRBV5-1 to TRBJ2-1; D tentatively fits TRBD1 or TRBD2 (5 bases each). V was pared by 2 bases and J by 10 bases, with 19 bases between. The germline CDR1 and CDR2 sequences are SGHRS and YFSETQ. The CDR3 runs to 15 residues. DNA of the CDR3: TGCGCCAGCAGCTTCTCCGGGACCCCCTCTTTAGAGCAGTTCTTC. This gives the protein CASSFSGTPSLEQFF.

This clonotype has ten or more counts. The chain recombines TRBV5-1 with TRBJ2-5, with a tentative D call TRBD2 (6 bases). CDR3 length equals 13 residues. The V gene lost 0 bases and the J gene lost 3 bases, with 6 bases spanning the gap. Germline loops: CDR1 SGHRS, CDR2 YFSETQ. The CDR3 region has the DNA TGCGCCAGCAGCTTGGGCGGGGAAGAGACCCAGTACTTC. Translating gives CASSLGGEETQYF.

This chain uses TRBV7-9 with TRBJ2-3; the D gene is possibly TRBD2 (6 bases). Trimming pared 3 bases from V and 3 bases from J, leaving 10 bases between. The CDR3 has 14 residues. Germline V gene sequence: CDR1 SEHNR, CDR2 FQNEAQ (reference sequence). CDR3 sequence reads: CASSLGGWTDTQYF. The CDR3 DNA follows: TGTGCCAGCAGCTTGGGGGGATGGACAGATACGCAGTATTTT.

This clonotype was counted a few times. The rearrangement uses TRBV3-1 and TRBJ1-1; D not certain. The germline V gene encodes CDR1 LGHDT and CDR2 YNNKEL (reference sequence). The CDR3 runs 12 residues. With 1 base removed from V and 5 bases from J, the gap between germline ends came to 5 bases. This CDR3 reads CASSQVGTEAFF. CDR3 DNA: TGTGCCAGCAGCCAAGTCGGAACTGAAGCTTTCTTT. Full variable domain (rest looked up from reference TRBV3-1 and TRBJ1-1): DTAVSQTPKYLVTQMGNDKSIKCEQNLGHDTMYWYKQDSKKFLKIMFSYNNKELIINETVPNRFSPKSPDKAHLNLHINSLELGDSAVYFCASSQVGTEAFFGQGTRLTVV.

This clonotype was counted only a few times. The chain couples TRBV4-1 to TRBJ1-2, with no clear D. V was pared by 6 bases and J by 8 bases, with 22 bases between. Germline assignment: CDR1 MGHRA and CDR2 YSYEKL. The CDR3 has 15 amino acids. The CDR3 DNA reads TGCGCCAGCAGTCCTTCCGGCGGACCATGGGCGGGCTACACCTTC. The encoded protein is CASSPSGGPWAGYTF.